These 26 T cell receptor beta chains originate from one sample sequenced in a study of molecular identifiers for immune sequencing clone quantification. TCRdb reprocessed the PCR reads with MiXCR, giving one entry per CDR3 protein. The sample records under 85,000 distinct CDR3 sequences, around a sixth being singletons. The specimen was naive CD8+ T cells from blood, with Jurkat cell RNA spiked in. Subset meaning: FACS-sorted CD8+CD4-CCR7+CD45RA+ naive T cells. The receptors derive from a human donor in good health. Some libraries in this study had Jurkat cell RNA spiked in.

This rearrangement joins TRBV7-9 to TRBJ1-3, with unresolved D. V was trimmed by 4 bases and J by 8 bases, leaving 6 bases between them. This CDR3 spans 11 amino acids. Germline V gene data show CDR1 as SEHNR and CDR2 as FQNEAQ (reference sequence). CDR3 nucleotides: TGTGCCAGCAGCTGGGCGGACACCATATATTTT. Translated, it gives CASSWADTIYF.

This clonotype appeared many times. The gene calls are TRBV15 and TRBJ1-4, with D maybe TRBD1 (6 bases). The CDR3 consists of 14 residues. Trimming shortened V by 6 bases and J by 7 bases, and 15 bases separated the two germline ends. The germline V gene has CDR1 LNHNV and CDR2 YYDKDF (reference sequence). The CDR3 coding sequence is TGTGCCACCAGGTTACAGGGTTCTATTGAAAAACTGTTTTTT. The encoded protein is CATRLQGSIEKLFF.

This clonotype occurred many times. The genes are TRBV11-3 and TRBJ2-3; no firm D call. Germline V gives CDR1 SGHNT, CDR2 YENEEA. Trimming cost V 3 bases and J 0 bases, with 10 bases left between them. There are 15 residues in the CDR3. CDR3 nucleotide sequence: TGTGCCAGCAGCTTGGATAAAGCAAGCACAGATACGCAGTATTTT. Protein: CASSLDKASTDTQYF.

This clonotype came up many times. The rearrangement joins TRBV28 to TRBJ1-1; tentatively, D is TRBD1 (6 bases). The CDR3 has 16 residues. Between the trimmed V and J ends, which lost 0 bases and 7 bases, there was a span of 18 bases. The germline V gene has CDR1 MDHEN and CDR2 SYDVKM. CDR3 nucleotide sequence: TGTGCCAGCAGTTTATGGGGGGGGGGGGGCGAGAATGAAGCTTTCTTT. Amino acids: CASSLWGGGGENEAFF. Combining the CDR3 with reference TRBV28 and TRBJ1-1 gives the whole variable domain DVKVTQSSRYLVKRTGEKVFLECVQDMDHENMFWYRQDPGLGLRLIYFSYDVKMKEKGDIPEGYSVSREKKERFSLILESASTNQTSMYLCASSLWGGGGENEAFFGQGTRLTVV.

This clonotype was picked up many times. The gene calls are TRBV27 and TRBJ1-6; tentative D call: TRBD1 (5 bases). The length of the CDR3 is 16 residues. V dropped 6 bases and J dropped 0 bases, with 12 bases sitting between them. CDR1 is MNHEY and CDR2 is SMNVEV in the germline V gene (reference sequence). CDR3 amino acids: CASSPGLISYNSPLHF. CDR3 DNA sequence: TGTGCCAGCAGCCCAGGGCTCATCTCCTATAATTCACCCCTCCACTTT.

This clonotype was picked up a small number of times. The junction departs from germline at one end; a sequencing error may be responsible. V and J are TRBV28 and TRBJ2-7; TRBD2 agrees at 8 bases. The germline gives CDR1 MDHEN, CDR2 SYDVKM. This CDR3 region has 13 residues. CDR3 residues: CASSFRAGDEQNF. The CDR3 DNA reads TGTGCCAGCAGTTTCAGAGCGGGAGACGAGCAGAACTTC. Full variable domain (missing parts from reference TRBV28 and TRBJ2-7): DVKVTQSSRYLVKRTGEKVFLECVQDMDHENMFWYRQDPGLGLRLIYFSYDVKMKEKGDIPEGYSVSREKKERFSLILESASTNQTSMYLCASSFRAGDEQNFGPGTRLTVT.

As regards this clonotype: The junction departs from germline at one end; a sequencing error may be responsible. The CDR3 here is CAASDLPLAGGHNEQFF. As DNA, the CDR3 is TGTGCCGCCAGTGACCTCCCATTAGCGGGGGGACACAATGAGCAGTTCTTC. The rearrangement links TRBV24-1 to TRBJ2-1; 10 bases match TRBD2. Germline V lookup: CDR1 KGHDR, CDR2 SFDVKD. This CDR3 comprises 17 residues.

The sample holds a few counts of this clonotype. The CDR3 region is CATSDSPGAGDTGELFF. The CDR3 bases are TGTGCCACCAGTGATTCACCGGGGGCGGGCGACACCGGGGAGCTGTTTTTT. The chain is built from TRBV24-1 and TRBJ2-2; tentatively, D is TRBD1 or TRBD2 (6 bases each). The length of the CDR3 is 17 residues. The germline V gene encodes CDR1 KGHDR and CDR2 SFDVKD. The V gene lost 2 bases and the J gene lost 3 bases, with 15 bases spanning the gap.

This clonotype has a count of ten or more. V and J are TRBV7-2 and TRBJ1-2; a weak D match, TRBD1 (5 bases). This CDR3 comprises 14 residues. Trimming removed 5 bases from V and 4 bases from J, with 14 bases in between. The germline V gene has CDR1 SGHTA and CDR2 FQGNSA. CDR3 DNA sequence: TGTGCCAGCAGCCCTTTTGGCGGGGGCTATGGCTACACCTTC. Its protein product is CASSPFGGGYGYTF.

In its sample, this clonotype was seen many times. This chain connects TRBV11-3 to TRBJ2-2; possibly TRBD2 for D (5 bases). The V and J ends lost 8 bases and 5 bases respectively, with 21 bases between them. Looked up from germline, CDR1 is SGHNT and CDR2 is YENEEA. The CDR3 sequence is 16 residues long. DNA for the CDR3: TGTGCCAGCTGCCGCCGCGCGGACGGGATAACCGGGGAGCTGTTTTTT. It yields the protein CASCRRADGITGELFF. Full variable domain (missing parts from reference TRBV11-3 and TRBJ2-2): EAGVVQSPRYKIIEKKQPVAFWCNPISGHNTLYWYLQNLGQGPELLIRYENEEAVDDSQLPKDRFSAERLKGVDSTLKIQPAELGDSAVYLCASCRRADGITGELFFGEGSRLTVL.

At least ten counts were recorded for this clonotype. J is TRBJ2-2 and V is TRBV20-1, with 10 bases lining up with TRBD2. The ends lost 1 base at V and 7 bases at J; junction bases unmatched: 6. CDR1 is DFQATT and CDR2 is SNEGSKA in the germline V gene (reference sequence). The CDR3 has 15 residues. The CDR3 DNA reads as TGCAGTGCTAGAGCTGCTAGCGGGAGTTTCGGGGAGCTGTTTTTT. Its translation is CSARAASGSFGELFF.

In its sample, this clonotype was seen many times. The chain recombines TRBV7-9 with TRBJ2-5; no definite D call. The germline CDR1 and CDR2 sequences are SEHNR and FQNEAQ (reference sequence). Deletions cut 8 bases from V and 4 bases from J, with 11 bases between. The CDR3 is made up of 12 amino acids. The CDR3 reads CASSESVETQYF. CDR3 coding DNA: TGTGCCAGCTCCGAATCGGTAGAGACCCAGTACTTC.

This clonotype came up many times. Here the CDR3 reads CASSPNSGASYEQYF. In nucleotides, the CDR3 is TGTGCCAGCAGTCCTAATAGCGGGGCCAGCTACGAGCAGTACTTC. The J gene is TRBJ2-7, the V gene TRBV28; 8 bases line up with TRBD2. The J segment lost 3 bases and the V segment lost 5 bases, leaving 9 bases of the junction unmatched. There are 15 residues in the CDR3. CDR1 and CDR2 (germline): MDHEN, SYDVKM.

For this clonotype: A read error may explain this, as a much larger clone is one base away. CDR3 in DNA: TGTGCCAGCAAGGGAGGAGACACTGTAGCTTTCTTT. Amino acid sequence: CASKGGDTVAFF. J is TRBJ1-1 and V is TRBV14, with D unresolved. This CDR3 has 12 residues. Germline V CDR1 and CDR2: SGHDN, FVKESK.

Concerning this clonotype itself: The DNA is omitted, as the CDR3 cannot be located on it reliably, and the CDR3 follows TCRdb's listing. The chain links TRBV5-3 to TRBJ1-3; no check of the table's D call, TRBD1, against the DNA was made. TRBV5-3 is recorded as an ORF, its role being uncertain. Counting both end residues, the CDR3 totals 8 amino acids. The CDR3 region is CAVGPGYF.

This clonotype has just a few counts. The rearrangement uses TRBV7-9 and TRBJ2-1, with D possibly being TRBD1 (5 bases). V lost 5 bases to trimming and J lost 0 bases, with 11 bases between them. Germline CDR1 SEHNR, CDR2 FQNEAQ (reference sequence). The CDR3 is 15 amino acids. CDR3 residues: CASSLQGFSYNEQFF. CDR3 bases: TGTGCCAGCAGCCTTCAGGGTTTCTCCTACAATGAGCAGTTCTTC.

This clonotype came up many times. V usage is TRBV13 and J usage is TRBJ2-7, with D uncertain. The CDR3 consists of 12 residues. V lost 5 bases to trimming and J lost 4 bases, with 9 bases between them. Looked up from germline, CDR1 is PRHDT and CDR2 is FYEKMQ (reference sequence). CDR3 in DNA: TGTGCCAGCAGCACTCAAAGGTACGAGCAGTACTTC. It yields the protein CASSTQRYEQYF.

This clonotype occurred many times. V usage is TRBV27 and J usage is TRBJ2-7; D is possibly TRBD2 (5 bases). Germline V CDR1 and CDR2: MNHEY, SMNVEV (reference sequence). Trimming shortened V by 5 bases and J by 3 bases, and 11 bases separated the two germline ends. This CDR3 comprises 13 residues. CDR3 sequence (DNA): TGTGCCAGCAGTCCTCGCAGCGGCTACGAGCAGTACTTC. Amino acids: CASSPRSGYEQYF.

About this clonotype: A single base separates this from a much larger clone, so it may be a read error. This chain joins TRBV7-2 and TRBJ1-2, with D perhaps TRBD1 (5 bases). This CDR3 has 13 residues. The germline gives CDR1 SGHTA, CDR2 FQGNSA. In DNA form, the CDR3 reads TGTGCCGGCAGCCTGAAGGGGCGCGGTGGCTACACCTTC. Amino acids: CAGSLKGRGGYTF.

Notes on this clonotype: A much larger clone is a single base away; this may be a read error. As DNA, the CDR3 is TGTGCCAGCAGTGCCTACCAGGGTCACGCTGAAGCTTTCTTT. Translating it yields CASSAYQGHAEAFF. This chain uses TRBV27 with TRBJ1-1; TRBD1 is a possible D gene (5 bases). The germline V gene has CDR1 MNHEY and CDR2 SMNVEV (reference sequence). Trimming left V 5 bases short and J 6 bases short, with 16 bases between. The CDR3 is made up of 14 amino acids.

As regards this clonotype: One end of the junction is discordant with germline, which a read error may explain. The J gene is TRBJ2-1, the V gene TRBV19; possibly TRBD2 for D (7 bases). The CDR3 runs to 15 residues. Germline CDR1 LNHDA, CDR2 SQIVND (reference sequence). CDR3 nucleotides: TGTGTCAGTAGTATAGATCGGGGAGGGGGCAATGAGCAGTTCTTC. Its protein is CVSSIDRGGGNEQFF.

In this sample, this clonotype turned up many times. V and J are TRBV6-1 and TRBJ2-7, with 7 bases aligning to TRBD2. Germline lookup yields CDR1 MNHNS and CDR2 SASEGT. The length of the CDR3 is 14 residues. With V trimmed by 6 bases and J by 2 bases, 7 bases remained unmatched. The CDR3 here is CASSDTGGPYEQYF. The DNA of the CDR3 is TGTGCCAGCAGCGATACGGGGGGTCCCTACGAGCAGTACTTC.

This clonotype was seen ten or more times. This sequence joins TRBV6-5 and TRBJ2-7, with 9 bases that match TRBD1. CDR1 and CDR2 from the germline V gene are MNHEY and SVGAGI. This CDR3 has 14 amino acids. The trim removed 0 bases at V and 6 bases at J, leaving 3 bases unmatched. The CDR3 region has the DNA TGTGCCAGCAGTTACTCTACAGGGGGCGCCGAGCAGTACTTC. Translating gives CASSYSTGGAEQYF.

This clonotype was counted many times. The V call is TRBV30, the J call TRBJ1-1, with TRBD1 as a possible D gene (5 bases). Germline values: CDR1 GTSNPN, CDR2 SVGIG (reference sequence). With 5 bases removed from V and 4 bases from J, the gap between germline ends came to 8 bases. The CDR3 has 11 amino acids. As DNA, the CDR3 is TGTGCCTGGGGGGCGGCCACTGAAGCTTTCTTT. The encoded protein is CAWGAATEAFF. The variable domain in full, completed from reference TRBV30 and TRBJ1-1, reads SQTIHQWPATLVQPVGSPLSLECTVEGTSNPNLYWYRQAAGRGLQLLFYSVGIGQISSEVPQNLSASRPQDRQFILSSKKLLLSDSGFYLCAWGAATEAFFGQGTRLTVV.

The chain links TRBV30 to TRBJ1-1, with D perhaps matching TRBD1 (5 bases). CDR1 is GTSNPN and CDR2 is SVGIG in the germline V gene (reference sequence). Trimming removed 4 bases at V and 5 bases at J, with 8 bases between. This CDR3 has 11 residues. CDR3 bases: TGTGCCTGGACCCGGGGGACTGAAGCTTTCTTT. This codes for CAWTRGTEAFF.

Worth noting for this clonotype: An end of the junction does not agree with germline; a read error may underlie this. The genes are TRBV29-1 and TRBJ2-2; maybe TRBD2 (5 bases). The CDR3 runs 15 residues. The V gene's germline CDR1 is SQVTM and CDR2 ANQGSEA. CDR3 sequence reads: CSVEDRRRNTGELFF. The CDR3 coding sequence is TGCAGCGTTGAAGATCGTAGAAGAAACACCGGGGAGCTGTTTTTC.